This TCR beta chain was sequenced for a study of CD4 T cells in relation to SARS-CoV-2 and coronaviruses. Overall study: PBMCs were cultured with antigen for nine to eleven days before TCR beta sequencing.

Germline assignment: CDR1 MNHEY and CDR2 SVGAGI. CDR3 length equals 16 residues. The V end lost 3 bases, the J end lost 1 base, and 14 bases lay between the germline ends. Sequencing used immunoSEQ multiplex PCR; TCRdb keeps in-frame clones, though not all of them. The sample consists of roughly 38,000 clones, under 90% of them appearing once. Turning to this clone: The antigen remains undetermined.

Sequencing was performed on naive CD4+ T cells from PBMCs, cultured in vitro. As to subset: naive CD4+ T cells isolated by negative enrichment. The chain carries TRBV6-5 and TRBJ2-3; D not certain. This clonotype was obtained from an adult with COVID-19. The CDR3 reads CASSYSPTGGTDTQYF. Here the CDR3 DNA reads TGTGCCAGCAGTTATAGCCCTACTGGGGGCACAGATACGCAGTATTTT.